The clone carrying this T cell receptor (beta chain) occurred a few times. The sample belongs to a study of blood T cells in healthy people across ages. CDR1 and CDR2 (germline): SGHDN, FVKESK. The CDR3 covers 16 residues. The junction had 3 bases not matched to a gene; V was cut back by 1 base and J by 1 base. Sample-barcoded 5' priming and a J-beta primer mix drove a second PCR of roughly 7 to 11 cycles. A template-switch adaptor that had 12 random nucleotides put a tag on each cDNA molecule. All samples gave at least 2.5 million CDR3-containing paired-end reads. MiXCR was run by TCRdb on the 5' RACE reads, yielding one entry per CDR3 protein. The top ten clones hold approximately 32% of a sample with hundreds of thousands of distinct CDR3 sequences, around 45% of them seen once.

Sequenced material: blood. The source is a woman aged 55 to 70 in good health. The genes are TRBV14 and TRBJ2-5; 10 nucleotides align to TRBD2. The CDR3, as DNA: TGTGCCAGCAGCCAAGTACAGCGGGAGGGCCAAGAGACCCAGTACTTC. Residues: CASSQVQREGQETQYF.